This TCR beta chain stems from a study of OX40 agonist ivuxolimab in advanced cancers. Study-wide context: There were three patients with partial responses, one having hepatocellular carcinoma and two cutaneous melanoma.

In the case of this clone: Its antigen is not identified.

Libraries were prepared by immunoSEQ multiplex PCR; TCRdb keeps only in-frame clonotypes and omits some of them. Among roughly 29,000 clones listed, about 88% were seen once. Germline V gene sequence: CDR1 MNHEY, CDR2 SMNVEV (reference sequence). V dropped 5 bases and J dropped 4 bases, with 21 bases sitting between them. CDR3 size: 16 residues. Findings and limits, study-wide: There were also nonresponders showing low normalized T-cell clonal expansion.

Systemic immunosuppression or autoimmune disease history was grounds to exclude patients. This material consisted of CD4+ or CD8+ T cells sorted from blood, taken in a trial of the OX40 agonist ivuxolimab. This receptor was identified in an adult with an advanced solid tumor such as melanoma, head and neck, liver or kidney cancer. The chain combines TRBV27 with TRBJ2-7; tentatively, D is TRBD1 (5 bases). The CDR3 DNA follows: TGTGCCAGCAGTGGTTCAGGGATCCCCGTCGGGTACGAGCAGTACTTC. It yields the protein CASSGSGIPVGYEQYF.